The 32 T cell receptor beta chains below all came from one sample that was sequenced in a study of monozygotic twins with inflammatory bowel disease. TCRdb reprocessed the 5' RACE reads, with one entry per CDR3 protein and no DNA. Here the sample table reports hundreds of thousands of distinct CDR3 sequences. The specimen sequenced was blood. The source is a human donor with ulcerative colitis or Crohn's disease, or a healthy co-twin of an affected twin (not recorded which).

The CDR3 sequence: CAISLSGSNEQFF. This chain links TRBV10-3 with TRBJ2-1; TCRdb lists TRBD2, though no DNA is available to test this call. Germline-derived CDR1 and CDR2 are ENHRY and SYGVKD. This CDR3 is built from 13 residues.

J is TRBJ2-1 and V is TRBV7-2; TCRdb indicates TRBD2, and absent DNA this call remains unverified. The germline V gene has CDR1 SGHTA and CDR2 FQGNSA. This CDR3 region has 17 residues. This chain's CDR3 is CASSSVGSGGLNNEQFF.

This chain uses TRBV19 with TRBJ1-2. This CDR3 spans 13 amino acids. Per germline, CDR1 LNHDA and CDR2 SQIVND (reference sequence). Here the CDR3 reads CASSIEGRSGYTF.

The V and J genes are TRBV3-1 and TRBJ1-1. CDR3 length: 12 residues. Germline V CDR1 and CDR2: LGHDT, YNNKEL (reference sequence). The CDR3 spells CASSQGLGEAFF.

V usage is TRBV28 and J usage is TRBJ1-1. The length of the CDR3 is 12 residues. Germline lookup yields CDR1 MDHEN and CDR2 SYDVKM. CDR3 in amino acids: CATRDSVTEAFF.

The chain's CDR3 is CASSLSTTTLYEQYF. The rearrangement joins TRBV4-2 to TRBJ2-7. The CDR3 length is 15 residues. Germline loops: CDR1 LGHNA, CDR2 YNFKEQ.

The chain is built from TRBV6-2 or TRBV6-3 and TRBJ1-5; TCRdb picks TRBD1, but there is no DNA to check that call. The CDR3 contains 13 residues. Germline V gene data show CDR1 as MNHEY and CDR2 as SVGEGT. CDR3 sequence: CASSPGESQPQHF.

CDR3 sequence reads: CASGQGNRETQYF. This chain connects TRBV7-2 to TRBJ2-5; lacking DNA, the TRBD1 call made by TCRdb goes unchecked. This CDR3 is 13 amino acids long. The V gene's germline CDR1 is SGHTA and CDR2 FQGNSA.

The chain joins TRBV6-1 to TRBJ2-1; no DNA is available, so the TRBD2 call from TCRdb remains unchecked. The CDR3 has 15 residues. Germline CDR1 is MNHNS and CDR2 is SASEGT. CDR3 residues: CASRQTSGRSNEQFF.

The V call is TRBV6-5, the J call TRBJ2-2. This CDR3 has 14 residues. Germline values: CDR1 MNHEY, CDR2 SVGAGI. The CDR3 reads CASSYAQTAGELFF.

The CDR3 sequence is CASSSPSGGIQPQHF. The chain couples TRBV28 to TRBJ1-5. Germline V lookup: CDR1 MDHEN, CDR2 SYDVKM. The CDR3 extends over 15 amino acids.

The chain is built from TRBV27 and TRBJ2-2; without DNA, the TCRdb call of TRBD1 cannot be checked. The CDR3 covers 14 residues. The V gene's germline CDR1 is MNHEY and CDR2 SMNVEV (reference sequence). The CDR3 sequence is CASSTGPGIGELFF.

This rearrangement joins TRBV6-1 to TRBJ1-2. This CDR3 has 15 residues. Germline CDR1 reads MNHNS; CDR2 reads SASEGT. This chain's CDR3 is CASRPPRGLGYGYTF.

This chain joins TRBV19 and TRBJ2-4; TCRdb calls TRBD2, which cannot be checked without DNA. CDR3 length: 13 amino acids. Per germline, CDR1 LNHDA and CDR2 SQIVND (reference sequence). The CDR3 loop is CASSIGPSGIQYF.

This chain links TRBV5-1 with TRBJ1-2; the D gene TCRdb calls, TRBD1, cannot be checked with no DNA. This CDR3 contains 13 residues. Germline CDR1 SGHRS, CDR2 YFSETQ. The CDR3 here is CASSLVTAHGYTF.

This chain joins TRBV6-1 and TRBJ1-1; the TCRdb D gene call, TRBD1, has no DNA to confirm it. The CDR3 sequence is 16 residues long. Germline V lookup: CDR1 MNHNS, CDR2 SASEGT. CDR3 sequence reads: CASSISMTGGASEAFF.

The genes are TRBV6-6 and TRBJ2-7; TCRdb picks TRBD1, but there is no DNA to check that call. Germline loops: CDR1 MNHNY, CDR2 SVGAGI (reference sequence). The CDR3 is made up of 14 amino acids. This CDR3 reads CASSKGRGEYEQYF.

CDR3 in amino acids: CASSLAGPSGLYEQYF. J is TRBJ2-7 and V is TRBV7-2; there is no DNA to check the TCRdb D call of TRBD2. This CDR3 is 16 amino acids long. The germline gives CDR1 SGHTA, CDR2 FQGNSA.

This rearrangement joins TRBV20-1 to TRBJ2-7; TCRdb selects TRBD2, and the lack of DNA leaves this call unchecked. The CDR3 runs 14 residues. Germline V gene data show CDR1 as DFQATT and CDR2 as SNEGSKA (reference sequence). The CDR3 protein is CSASRLAGAGEQYF.

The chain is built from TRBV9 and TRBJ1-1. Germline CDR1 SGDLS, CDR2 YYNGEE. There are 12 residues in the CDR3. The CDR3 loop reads CASSVTGLGILF.

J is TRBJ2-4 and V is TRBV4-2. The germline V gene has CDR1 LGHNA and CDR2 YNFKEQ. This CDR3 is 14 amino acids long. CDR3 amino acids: CASSQDTEKNIQYF.

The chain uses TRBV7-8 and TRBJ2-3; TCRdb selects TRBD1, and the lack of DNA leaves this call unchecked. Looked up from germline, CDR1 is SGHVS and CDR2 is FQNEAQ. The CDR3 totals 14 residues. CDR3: CASSFRARADTQYF.

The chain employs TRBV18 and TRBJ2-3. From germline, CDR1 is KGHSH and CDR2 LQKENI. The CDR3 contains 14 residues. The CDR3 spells CASSPGVSENTQYF.

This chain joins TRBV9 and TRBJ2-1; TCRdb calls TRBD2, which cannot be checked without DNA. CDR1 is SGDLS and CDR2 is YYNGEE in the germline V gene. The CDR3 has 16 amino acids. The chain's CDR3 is CASSVDGGSLGNEQFF.

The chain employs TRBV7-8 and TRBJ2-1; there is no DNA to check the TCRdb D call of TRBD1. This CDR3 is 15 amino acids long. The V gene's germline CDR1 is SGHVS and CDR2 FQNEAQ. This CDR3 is CASRGQGGSYNEQFF.

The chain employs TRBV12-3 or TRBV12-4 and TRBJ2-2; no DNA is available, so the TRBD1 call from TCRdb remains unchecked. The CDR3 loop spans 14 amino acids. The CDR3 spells CASSYRGGTGELFF.

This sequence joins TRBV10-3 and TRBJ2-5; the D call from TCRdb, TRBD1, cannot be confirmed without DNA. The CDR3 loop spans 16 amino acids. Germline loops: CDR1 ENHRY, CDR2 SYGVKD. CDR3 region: CAISESQGQIQETQYF.

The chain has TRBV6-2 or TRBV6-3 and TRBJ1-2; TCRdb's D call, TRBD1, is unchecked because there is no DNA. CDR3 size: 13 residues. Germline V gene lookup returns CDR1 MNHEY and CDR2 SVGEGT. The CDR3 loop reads CASKWGRDYGYTF.

The CDR3 region is CASSQGRISHTEASF. The chain combines TRBV14 with TRBJ1-1. CDR1 SGHDN and CDR2 FVKESK come from the germline V gene. There are 15 residues in the CDR3.

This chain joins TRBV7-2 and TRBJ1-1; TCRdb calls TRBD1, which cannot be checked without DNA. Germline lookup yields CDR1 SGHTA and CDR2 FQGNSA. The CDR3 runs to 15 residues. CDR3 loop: CASSLFRDRATEAFF.

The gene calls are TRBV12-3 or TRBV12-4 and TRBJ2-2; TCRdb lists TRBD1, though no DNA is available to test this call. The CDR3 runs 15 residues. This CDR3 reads CASSGTVKRTGELFF.

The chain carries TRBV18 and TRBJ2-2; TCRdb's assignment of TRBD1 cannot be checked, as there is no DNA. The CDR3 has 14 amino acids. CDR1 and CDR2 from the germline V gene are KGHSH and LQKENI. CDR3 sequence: CASSPSRGAGELFF.